This T cell receptor beta chain came from a study of cytomegalovirus exposure and HLA in healthy donors. Study-wide points: Several of the most significant clusters were apparently associated with common viral pathogens in a later analysis. Presence/absence analyses treated sequencing depth as roughly uniform across donors. Highest at DRB1 and lowest at HLA-C, TCR association rates differed among HLA loci in a later analysis. Cytomegalovirus association was listed for 150 or so TCR beta chains.

Researchers ran the PCR with 60 Vbeta and 13 Jbeta primers. Clones were sequenced by immunoSEQ multiplex PCR, and TCRdb holds only the in-frame ones, with some missing. The sample holds 150,000 to 200,000 clones, about 85% seen once. Notes on this clone: Its antigen is unknown.

Sequencing was carried out using PBMCs. The receptor's source is a woman aged 45-60 years in good health and CMV-seronegative.

Here the CDR3 DNA reads TGTGCCAGCAGCTTAAAGACTAGCGGGGGGGTGTACCAAGAGACCCAGTACTTC. Translation gives CASSLKTSGGVYQETQYF. The V and J genes are TRBV11-2 and TRBJ2-5, with 14 nucleotides matching TRBD2. V gave up 2 bases and J gave up 0 bases; unmatched junction bases: 5. Germline CDR1 is SGHAT and CDR2 is FQNNGV. The CDR3 consists of 18 residues.